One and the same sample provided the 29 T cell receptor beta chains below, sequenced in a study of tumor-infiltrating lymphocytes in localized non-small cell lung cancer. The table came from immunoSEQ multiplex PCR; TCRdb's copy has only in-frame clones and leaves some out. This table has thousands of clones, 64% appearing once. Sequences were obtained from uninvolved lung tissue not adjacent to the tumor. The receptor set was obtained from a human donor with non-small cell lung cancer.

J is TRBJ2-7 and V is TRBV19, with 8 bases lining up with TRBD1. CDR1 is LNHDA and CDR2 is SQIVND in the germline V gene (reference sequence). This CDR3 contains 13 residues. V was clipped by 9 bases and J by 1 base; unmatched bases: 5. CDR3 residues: CASRRGLSYEQYF. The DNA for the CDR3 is TGTGCCAGCCGCAGGGGGCTATCCTACGAGCAGTACTTC.

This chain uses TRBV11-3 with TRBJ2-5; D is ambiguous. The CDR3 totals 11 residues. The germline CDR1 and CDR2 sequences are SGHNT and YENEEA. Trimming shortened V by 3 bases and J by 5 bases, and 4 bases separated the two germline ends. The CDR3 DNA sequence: TGTGCCAGCAGCTTGACCGAGACCCAGTACTTC. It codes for CASSLTETQYF. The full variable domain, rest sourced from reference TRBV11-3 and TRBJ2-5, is EAGVVQSPRYKIIEKKQPVAFWCNPISGHNTLYWYLQNLGQGPELLIRYENEEAVDDSQLPKDRFSAERLKGVDSTLKIQPAELGDSAVYLCASSLTETQYFGPGTRLLVL.

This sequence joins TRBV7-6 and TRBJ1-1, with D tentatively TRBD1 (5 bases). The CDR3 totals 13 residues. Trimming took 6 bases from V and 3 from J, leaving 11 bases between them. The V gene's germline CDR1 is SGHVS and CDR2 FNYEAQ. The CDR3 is CASSRRADTEAFF. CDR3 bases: TGTGCCAGCAGTCGCAGGGCGGACACTGAAGCTTTCTTT. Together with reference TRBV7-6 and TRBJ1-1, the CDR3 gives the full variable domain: GAGVSQSPRYKVTKRGQDVALRCDPISGHVSLYWYRQALGQGPEFLTYFNYEAQQDKSGLPNDRFSAERPEGSISTLTIQRTEQRDSAMYRCASSRRADTEAFFGQGTRLTVV.

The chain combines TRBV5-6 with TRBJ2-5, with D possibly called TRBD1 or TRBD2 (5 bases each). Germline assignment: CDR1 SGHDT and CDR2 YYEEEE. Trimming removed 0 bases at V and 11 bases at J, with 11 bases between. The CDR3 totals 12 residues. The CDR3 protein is CASSLGGYEQYF. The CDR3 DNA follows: TGTGCCAGCAGCTTGGGGGGGTATGAGCAGTACTTC.

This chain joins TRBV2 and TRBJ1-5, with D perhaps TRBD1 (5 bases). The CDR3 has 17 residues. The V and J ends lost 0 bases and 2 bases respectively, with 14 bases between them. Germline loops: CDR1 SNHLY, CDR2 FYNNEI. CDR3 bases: TGTGCCAGCAGTGAAGCGGGGGGGGGACTGGGCAATCAGCCCCAGCATTTT. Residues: CASSEAGGGLGNQPQHF.

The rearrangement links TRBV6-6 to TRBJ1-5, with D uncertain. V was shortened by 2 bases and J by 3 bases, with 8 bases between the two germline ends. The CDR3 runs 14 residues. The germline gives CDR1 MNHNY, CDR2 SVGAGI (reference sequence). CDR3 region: CASSYVRDNQPQHF. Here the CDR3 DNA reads TGTGCCAGCAGTTACGTGAGGGACAATCAGCCCCAGCATTTT.

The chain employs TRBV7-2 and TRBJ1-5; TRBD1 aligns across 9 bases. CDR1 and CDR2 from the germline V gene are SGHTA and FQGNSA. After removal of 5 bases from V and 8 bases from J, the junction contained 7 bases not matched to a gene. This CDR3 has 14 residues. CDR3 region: CASSVGQGEEPQHF. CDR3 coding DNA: TGTGCCAGCAGCGTGGGACAGGGCGAGGAGCCCCAGCATTTT.

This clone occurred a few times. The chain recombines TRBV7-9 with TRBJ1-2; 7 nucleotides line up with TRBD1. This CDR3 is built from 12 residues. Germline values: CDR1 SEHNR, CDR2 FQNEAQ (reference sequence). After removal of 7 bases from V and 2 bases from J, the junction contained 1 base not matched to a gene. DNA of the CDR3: TGTGCCAGCAACAGGGGAAACTATGGCTACACCTTC. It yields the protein CASNRGNYGYTF.

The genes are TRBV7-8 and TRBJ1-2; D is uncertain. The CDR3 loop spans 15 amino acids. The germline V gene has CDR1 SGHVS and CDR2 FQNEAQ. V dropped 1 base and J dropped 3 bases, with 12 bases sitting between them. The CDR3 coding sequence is TGTGCCAGCAGCTTAGAGGGTTCCGAGTACTATGGCTACACCTTC. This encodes CASSLEGSEYYGYTF. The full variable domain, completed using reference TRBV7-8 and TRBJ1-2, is GAGVSQSPRYKVAKRGQDVALRCDPISGHVSLFWYQQALGQGPEFLTYFQNEAQLDKSGLPSDRFFAERPEGSVSTLKIQRTQQEDSAVYLCASSLEGSEYYGYTFGSGTRLTVV.

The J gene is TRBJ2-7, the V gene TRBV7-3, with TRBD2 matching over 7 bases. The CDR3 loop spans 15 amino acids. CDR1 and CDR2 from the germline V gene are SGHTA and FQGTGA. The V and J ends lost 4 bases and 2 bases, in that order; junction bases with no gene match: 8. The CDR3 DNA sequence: TGTGCCAGCAGCTCGGATAGCGGGTCGACCTACGAGCAGTACTTC. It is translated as CASSSDSGSTYEQYF.

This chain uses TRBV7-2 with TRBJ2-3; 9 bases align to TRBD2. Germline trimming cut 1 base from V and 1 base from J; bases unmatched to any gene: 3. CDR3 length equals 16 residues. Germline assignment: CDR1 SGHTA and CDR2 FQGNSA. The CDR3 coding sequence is TGTGCCAGCAGCTTAGGACCTAGCGGGGGCACAGATACGCAGTATTTT. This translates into CASSLGPSGGTDTQYF. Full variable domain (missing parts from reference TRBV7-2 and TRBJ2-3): GAGVSQSPSNKVTEKGKDVELRCDPISGHTALYWYRQSLGQGLEFLIYFQGNSAPDKSGLPSDRFSAERTGGSVSTLTIQRTQQEDSAVYLCASSLGPSGGTDTQYFGPGTRLTVL.

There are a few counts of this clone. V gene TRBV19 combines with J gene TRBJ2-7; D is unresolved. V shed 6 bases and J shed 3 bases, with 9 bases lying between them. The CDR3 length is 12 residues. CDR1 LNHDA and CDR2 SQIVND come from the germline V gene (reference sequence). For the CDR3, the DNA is TGTGCCAGTAGGAACCCCGACTACGAGCAGTACTTC. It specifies CASRNPDYEQYF.

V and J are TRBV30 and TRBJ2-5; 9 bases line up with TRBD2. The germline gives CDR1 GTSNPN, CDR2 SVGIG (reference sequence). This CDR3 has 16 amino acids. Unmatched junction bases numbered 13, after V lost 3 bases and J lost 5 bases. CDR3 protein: CAWSHSGLATGETQYF. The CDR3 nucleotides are TGTGCCTGGAGCCATTCGGGACTAGCAACTGGTGAGACCCAGTACTTC.

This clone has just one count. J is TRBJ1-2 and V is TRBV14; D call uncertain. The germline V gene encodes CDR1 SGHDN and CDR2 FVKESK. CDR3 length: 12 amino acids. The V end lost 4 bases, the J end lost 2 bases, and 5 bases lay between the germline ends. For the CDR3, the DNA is TGTGCCAGCAGCCCCCAGAACTATGGCTACACCTTC. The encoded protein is CASSPQNYGYTF.

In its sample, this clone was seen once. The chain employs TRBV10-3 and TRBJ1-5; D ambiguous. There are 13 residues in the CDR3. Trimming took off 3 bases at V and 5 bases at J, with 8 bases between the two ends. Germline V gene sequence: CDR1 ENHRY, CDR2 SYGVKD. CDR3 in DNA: TGTGCCATCAGTGATGGGGATCATCAGCCCCAGCATTTT. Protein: CAISDGDHQPQHF.

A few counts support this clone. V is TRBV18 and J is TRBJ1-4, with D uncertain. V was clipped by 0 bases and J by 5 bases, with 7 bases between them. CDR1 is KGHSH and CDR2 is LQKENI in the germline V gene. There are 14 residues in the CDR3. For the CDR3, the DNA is TGTGCCAGCTCACCACCCCCGGGGAATGAAAAACTGTTTTTT. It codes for CASSPPPGNEKLFF.

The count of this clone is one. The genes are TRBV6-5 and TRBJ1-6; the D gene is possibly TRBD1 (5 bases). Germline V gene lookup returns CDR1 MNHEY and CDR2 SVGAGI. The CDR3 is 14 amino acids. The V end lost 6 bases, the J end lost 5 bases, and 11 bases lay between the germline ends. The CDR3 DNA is TGTGCCAGCAGCCGACAGAGTAATAATTCACCCCTCCACTTT. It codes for CASSRQSNNSPLHF.

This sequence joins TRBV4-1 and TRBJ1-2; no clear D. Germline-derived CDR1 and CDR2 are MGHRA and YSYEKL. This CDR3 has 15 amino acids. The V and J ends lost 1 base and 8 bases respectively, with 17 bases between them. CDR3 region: CASSQADRYPMGYTF. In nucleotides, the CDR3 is TGCGCCAGCAGCCAAGCGGACCGATATCCTATGGGCTACACCTTC.

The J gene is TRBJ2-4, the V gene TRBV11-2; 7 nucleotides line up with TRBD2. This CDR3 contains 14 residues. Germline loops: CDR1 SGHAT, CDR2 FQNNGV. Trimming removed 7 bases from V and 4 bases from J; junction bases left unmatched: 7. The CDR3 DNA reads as TGTGCCAGCACCCGAACCGGGGGGAAAAACATTCAGTACTTC. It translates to CASTRTGGKNIQYF.

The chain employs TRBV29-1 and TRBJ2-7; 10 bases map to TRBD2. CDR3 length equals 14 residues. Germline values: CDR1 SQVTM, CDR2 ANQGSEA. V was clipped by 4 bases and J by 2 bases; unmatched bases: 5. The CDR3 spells CSVVASGGAYEQYF. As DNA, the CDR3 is TGCAGCGTTGTGGCAAGCGGGGGGGCCTACGAGCAGTACTTC.

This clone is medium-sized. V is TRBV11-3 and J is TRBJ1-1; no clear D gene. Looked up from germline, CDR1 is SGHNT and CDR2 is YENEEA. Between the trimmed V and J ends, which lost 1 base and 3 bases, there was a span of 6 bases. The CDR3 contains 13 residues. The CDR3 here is CASSLGPDTEAFF. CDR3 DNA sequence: TGTGCCAGCAGCTTAGGACCGGACACTGAAGCTTTCTTT.

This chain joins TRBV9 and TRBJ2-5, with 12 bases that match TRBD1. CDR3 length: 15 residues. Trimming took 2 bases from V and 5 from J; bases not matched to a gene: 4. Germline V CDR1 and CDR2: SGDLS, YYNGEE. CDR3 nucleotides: TGTGCCAGCAGCGTTGGGACAGGGGGCATTGAGACCCAGTACTTC. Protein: CASSVGTGGIETQYF.

CDR3 in DNA: TGTGCCAGCGAAACCACCTCCCTGGGGACACTCGTCCCGGAGACCCAGTACTTC. This sequence encodes CASETTSLGTLVPETQYF. This chain links TRBV7-9 with TRBJ2-5; D possibly corresponds to TRBD1 (6 bases). Germline CDR1 reads SEHNR; CDR2 reads FQNEAQ (reference sequence). V was cut by 8 bases and J by 5 bases, with 30 bases left in between. The CDR3 has 18 residues.

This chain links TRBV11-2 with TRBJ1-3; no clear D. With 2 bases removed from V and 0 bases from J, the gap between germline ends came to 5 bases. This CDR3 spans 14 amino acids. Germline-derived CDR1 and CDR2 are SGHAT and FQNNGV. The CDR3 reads CASSLQSSGNTIYF. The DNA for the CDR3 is TGTGCCAGCAGCTTACAGAGCTCTGGAAACACCATATATTTT.

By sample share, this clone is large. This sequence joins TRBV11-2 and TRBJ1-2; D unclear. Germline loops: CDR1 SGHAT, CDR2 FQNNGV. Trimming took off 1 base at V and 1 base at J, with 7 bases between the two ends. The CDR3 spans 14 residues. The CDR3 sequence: CASSLVGINYGYTF. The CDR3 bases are TGTGCCAGCAGCTTAGTAGGGATTAACTATGGCTACACCTTC.

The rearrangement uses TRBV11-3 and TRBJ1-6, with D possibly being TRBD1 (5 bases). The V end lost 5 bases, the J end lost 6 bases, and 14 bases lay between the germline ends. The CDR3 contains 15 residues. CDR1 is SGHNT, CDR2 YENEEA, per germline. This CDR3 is CASSPPAGGNSPLHF. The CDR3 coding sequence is TGTGCCAGCAGCCCCCCGGCGGGGGGTAATTCACCCCTCCACTTT.

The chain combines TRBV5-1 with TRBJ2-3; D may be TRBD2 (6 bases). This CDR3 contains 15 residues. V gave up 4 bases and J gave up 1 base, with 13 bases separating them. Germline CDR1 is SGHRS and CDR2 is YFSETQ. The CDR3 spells CASSTEAGRTDTQYF. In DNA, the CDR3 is TGCGCCAGCAGCACGGAAGCGGGCCGCACAGATACGCAGTATTTT.

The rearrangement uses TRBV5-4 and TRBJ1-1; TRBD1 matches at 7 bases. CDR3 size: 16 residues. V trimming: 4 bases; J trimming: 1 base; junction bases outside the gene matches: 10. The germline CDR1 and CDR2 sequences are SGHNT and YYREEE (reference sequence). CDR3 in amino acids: CASSPPEGAGNTEAFF. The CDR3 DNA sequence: TGTGCCAGCAGCCCTCCAGAGGGGGCCGGGAACACTGAAGCTTTCTTT.

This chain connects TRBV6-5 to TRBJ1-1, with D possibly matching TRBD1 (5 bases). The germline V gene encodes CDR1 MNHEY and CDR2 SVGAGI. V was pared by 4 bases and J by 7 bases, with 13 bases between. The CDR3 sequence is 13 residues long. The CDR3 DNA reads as TGTGCCAGCAGTTCTACCGACAGACTTGAAGCTTTCTTT. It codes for CASSSTDRLEAFF.